One sample yielded the 30 T cell receptor beta chains listed below, sequenced in a study of Ad26.COV2.S vaccination and SARS-CoV-2 variants (TCRdb year 2021). The meaning of the sample's treatment or condition label: about 20 received Ad26.COV2.S at low or high dose, single or two shots; several received placebo; per-sample allocation not given. Repertoires of vaccine and placebo recipients were sequenced from samples collected on day 63 after the first injection. Receptor libraries were prepared by the immunoSEQ multiplex PCR assay. The clones in this table, taken by TCRdb from immuneACCESS, are in-frame only. Not every clone is retained; where verified, under half of the shortfall comes from an unresolved V gene, and the cause of the rest is unknown. The table for this sample lists some 520,000 clones; approximately 90% of them were counted only once. The ten largest account for 10% to 15% of the sample.

The sequenced sample was peripheral blood, obtained in a trial of Ad26.COV2.S vaccine versus placebo. Every receptor here comes from a person aged 18 to 65 who received the Ad26.COV2.S COVID-19 vaccine or a placebo.

The chain combines TRBV7-9 with TRBJ2-1; D gene uncertain. V was pared by 7 bases and J by 1 base, with 14 bases between. This CDR3 spans 15 amino acids. The germline gives CDR1 SEHNR, CDR2 FQNEAQ (reference sequence). This chain's CDR3 is CASTVSLLSYNEQFF. The DNA of the CDR3 is TGTGCCAGCACCGTGAGTCTTCTTTCCTACAATGAGCAGTTCTTC.

V usage is TRBV28 and J usage is TRBJ1-1; TRBD1 agrees at 7 bases. Germline loops: CDR1 MDHEN, CDR2 SYDVKM. With V trimmed by 7 bases and J by 3 bases, 8 bases remained unmatched. The CDR3 is 14 amino acids. CDR3 in amino acids: CASKLGGQHTEAFF. The CDR3, as DNA: TGTGCCAGCAAATTAGGGGGCCAGCACACTGAAGCTTTCTTT.

The chain joins TRBV7-9 to TRBJ2-5, with 8 nucleotides matching TRBD1. The germline V gene has CDR1 SEHNR and CDR2 FQNEAQ (reference sequence). V shed 5 bases, J shed 7 bases, and the junction held 3 bases outside the gene matches. The CDR3 length is 12 residues. CDR3 sequence: CASSPDRGTQYF. The CDR3 DNA reads as TGTGCCAGCAGCCCCGACAGGGGGACCCAGTACTTC.

V usage is TRBV11-2 and J usage is TRBJ2-7, with TRBD1 matching over 7 bases. Germline V gene lookup returns CDR1 SGHAT and CDR2 FQNNGV. The CDR3 consists of 17 residues. V was pared by 5 bases and J by 4 bases, with 17 bases of the junction left unmatched. CDR3 coding DNA: TGTGCCAGCAGCACGACGAGAGGGACAGTCTCAACGTACGAGCAGTACTTC. Translation: CASSTTRGTVSTYEQYF.

This sequence joins TRBV11-1 and TRBJ2-7, with D unresolved. V gave up 5 bases and J gave up 2 bases, with 7 bases separating them. The CDR3 totals 12 residues. Germline CDR1 is SGHAT and CDR2 is FQDESV (reference sequence). The CDR3 is CASSRKTYEQYF. In DNA, the CDR3 is TGTGCCAGCAGCCGTAAAACCTACGAGCAGTACTTC. The complete variable domain, with remaining parts taken from reference TRBV11-1 and TRBJ2-7, reads EAEVAQSPRYKITEKSQAVAFWCDPISGHATLYWYRQILGQGPELLVQFQDESVVDDSQLPKDRFSAERLKGVDSTLKIQPAELGDSAMYLCASSRKTYEQYFGPGTRLTVT.

This clone was picked up one time. At one end the junction does not follow the germline gene, possibly because of a read error. The chain recombines TRBV7-9 with TRBJ2-1; D could derive from TRBD1 or TRBD2 (5 bases each). In germline, CDR1 is SEHNR, CDR2 FQNEAQ (reference sequence). The CDR3 contains 12 residues. The DNA for the CDR3 is TGTGCCAGCAGCCCTGGCCCCCTCCGGGACGTCTTC. Its translation is CASSPGPLRDVF.

This clone was counted between two and nine times. The chain is built from TRBV10-1 and TRBJ1-6; the match to TRBD1 covers 7 bases. V was clipped by 3 bases and J by 3 bases; unmatched bases: 2. This CDR3 contains 15 residues. Germline CDR1 and CDR2: WNHNN and SYGVQD (reference sequence). For the CDR3, the DNA is TGCGCCAGCAGTGATGGGACAGACTATAATTCACCCCTCCACTTT. Translation gives CASSDGTDYNSPLHF.

The chain uses TRBV5-1 and TRBJ2-5; D may be TRBD2 (6 bases). Deletions cut 7 bases from V and 2 bases from J, with 12 bases between. This CDR3 is 13 amino acids long. The V gene's germline CDR1 is SGHRS and CDR2 YFSETQ. DNA of the CDR3: TGCGCCAGCGCGGGGCAGCCGCAAGAGACCCAGTACTTC. This gives the protein CASAGQPQETQYF.

The chain joins TRBV2 to TRBJ2-2, with unresolved D. CDR1 is SNHLY and CDR2 is FYNNEI in the germline V gene. The V gene lost 6 bases and the J gene lost 3 bases, with 2 bases spanning the gap. This CDR3 is built from 11 residues. The CDR3 loop is CASRDTGELFF. The CDR3 bases are TGTGCCAGCAGAGACACCGGGGAGCTGTTTTTT.

Note on this clone: Other nucleotide sequences in the sample specify the same CDR3. The gene calls are TRBV10-3 and TRBJ1-1, with a weak D call TRBD1 (5 bases). The germline V gene encodes CDR1 ENHRY and CDR2 SYGVKD. CDR3 length: 12 amino acids. V lost 4 bases to trimming and J lost 11 bases, with 14 bases between them. The CDR3 sequence is CAISGATGYAFF. In DNA form, the CDR3 reads TGTGCCATCAGTGGGGCCACAGGATACGCTTTCTTT.

The chain combines TRBV28 with TRBJ2-5, with 7 bases that match TRBD2. From germline, CDR1 is MDHEN and CDR2 SYDVKM. V lost 3 bases, J lost 4 bases, and 5 bases stayed unmatched. CDR3 length: 14 residues. The CDR3 nucleotides are TGTGCCAGCAGTTTGCGGGGAGGGGTAGAGACCCAGTACTTC. Protein sequence: CASSLRGGVETQYF.

V gene TRBV28 combines with J gene TRBJ1-2; D perhaps matches TRBD1 (6 bases). V was trimmed by 3 bases and J by 2 bases, leaving 7 bases between them. CDR3 length: 13 amino acids. Germline V gene sequence: CDR1 MDHEN, CDR2 SYDVKM. CDR3 protein: CASSFQGNYGYTF. Written as DNA, the CDR3 is TGTGCCAGCAGTTTTCAGGGGAACTATGGCTACACCTTC.

V and J are TRBV5-1 and TRBJ2-3; a possible D gene is TRBD2 (6 bases). Germline V lookup: CDR1 SGHRS, CDR2 YFSETQ. This CDR3 is built from 15 residues. V gave up 4 bases and J gave up 4 bases, with 16 bases separating them. CDR3 loop: CASSPRLGGADTQYF. The CDR3 nucleotides read TGCGCCAGCAGCCCCCGACTCGGGGGTGCAGATACGCAGTATTTT.

This clone has only one observation. The gene calls are TRBV9 and TRBJ2-1, with 7 bases aligning to TRBD2. CDR3 length: 15 amino acids. Germline V gives CDR1 SGDLS, CDR2 YYNGEE. V lost 2 bases and J lost 8; bases outside the gene matches: 10. The CDR3 sequence is CASSVTSDTGYEQFF. In nucleotides, the CDR3 is TGTGCCAGCAGCGTTACTAGCGATACTGGGTATGAGCAGTTCTTC.

This clone was detected only once. The genes are TRBV15 and TRBJ1-4; D perhaps matches TRBD1 (6 bases). V gave up 5 bases and J gave up 3 bases, with 10 bases separating them. CDR3 length equals 14 residues. Germline V gene sequence: CDR1 LNHNV, CDR2 YYDKDF (reference sequence). The CDR3, as DNA: TGTGCCACCAGCGAACAGGGAGCTAATGAAAAACTGTTTTTT. Its translation: CATSEQGANEKLFF.

This clone was picked up one time. The chain combines TRBV2 with TRBJ2-2, with D tentatively TRBD2 (6 bases). V lost 11 bases and J lost 0, with 13 bases in between. The CDR3 extends over 14 amino acids. The germline gives CDR1 SNHLY, CDR2 FYNNEI. The DNA of the CDR3 is TGTGCCTGGAGGGCATCCTCGAACACCGGGGAGCTGTTTTTT. This translates into CAWRASSNTGELFF.

There are a few counts of this clone. The chain is built from TRBV5-1 and TRBJ1-1, with a tentative D call TRBD1 (5 bases). This CDR3 has 15 amino acids. V dropped 4 bases and J dropped 4 bases, with 17 bases sitting between them. The V gene's germline CDR1 is SGHRS and CDR2 YFSETQ. The CDR3 sequence: CASSPISGGGTEAFF. CDR3 sequence (DNA): TGCGCCAGCAGCCCGATTTCGGGGGGGGGCACTGAAGCTTTCTTT.

This clone was observed at least ten times. CDR3 coding DNA: TGTGCCAGCAGCTTAGCAGGGGGGGTGGGCAATCAGCCCCAGCATTTT. This encodes CASSLAGGVGNQPQHF. The chain employs TRBV13 and TRBJ1-5, with 7 bases matching TRBD1. V shed 1 base and J 2 bases; nucleotides not matched to a gene: 5. In germline, CDR1 is PRHDT, CDR2 FYEKMQ (reference sequence). The CDR3 length is 16 residues.

This clone appeared a few times. V is TRBV9 and J is TRBJ1-1, with D possibly being TRBD1 (5 bases). V lost 2 bases and J lost 9, with 17 bases in between. CDR1 is SGDLS and CDR2 is YYNGEE in the germline V gene. The CDR3 covers 14 residues. CDR3 amino acids: CASSVIPGQGQAFF. The CDR3 nucleotides are TGTGCCAGCAGCGTTATACCGGGTCAGGGTCAAGCTTTCTTT.

The chain recombines TRBV18 with TRBJ2-1, with a weak D call TRBD1 (6 bases). Germline CDR1 KGHSH, CDR2 LQKENI. The CDR3 length is 14 residues. V was pared by 2 bases and J by 8 bases, with 13 bases between. As DNA, the CDR3 is TGTGCCAGCTCACCATTGGGCAGGGGAGATGAGCAGTTCTTC. Its protein product is CASSPLGRGDEQFF.

The chain has TRBV19 and TRBJ1-4; tentatively, D is TRBD1 (5 bases). Trimming cost V 5 bases and J 3 bases, with 13 bases left between them. CDR3 size: 15 residues. CDR1 is LNHDA and CDR2 is SQIVND in the germline V gene (reference sequence). CDR3 in amino acids: CASSQPGGANEKLFF. The DNA of the CDR3 is TGTGCCAGTAGTCAACCTGGGGGGGCTAATGAAAAACTGTTTTTT.

This clone came up once. This rearrangement joins TRBV19 to TRBJ1-1; D not certain. This CDR3 is built from 14 residues. Germline values: CDR1 LNHDA, CDR2 SQIVND (reference sequence). The V end was cut by 9 bases, the J end by 1 base, with 15 bases between. The CDR3 loop reads CASDAGFPNTEAFF. Written as DNA, the CDR3 is TGTGCCAGCGACGCCGGGTTCCCGAACACTGAAGCTTTCTTT.

The rearrangement joins TRBV24-1 to TRBJ2-1; 11 nucleotides match TRBD2. Looked up from germline, CDR1 is KGHDR and CDR2 is SFDVKD. The trim removed 4 bases at V and 7 bases at J, leaving 8 bases unmatched. The length of the CDR3 is 16 residues. The CDR3 region is CATSDPLAGVGNEQFF. The CDR3 DNA reads TGTGCCACCAGTGACCCACTAGCGGGAGTCGGAAATGAGCAGTTCTTC.

The V gene is TRBV3-1 (or the pseudogene TRBV3-2), the J gene TRBJ1-1; no definite D call. The CDR3 covers 14 residues. Trimming took 2 bases from V and 3 from J, leaving 10 bases between them. The germline CDR1 and CDR2 sequences are LGHDT and YNNKEL (reference sequence). CDR3 in DNA: TGTGCCAGCAGCCAACTGACGCCGGACACTGAAGCTTTCTTT. Protein product: CASSQLTPDTEAFF.

This clone showed up just once. At the DNA level, this CDR3 is encoded by other sequences in the same sample as well. In DNA, the CDR3 is TGTGCCTGGACTAGCGGGGGTTACGAGCAGTACTTC. This translates into CAWTSGGYEQYF. The chain employs TRBV30 and TRBJ2-7; 10 bases are a match to TRBD2. The CDR3 has 12 residues. CDR1 and CDR2 (germline): GTSNPN, SVGIG (reference sequence). After removal of 4 bases from V and 4 bases from J, the junction contained 1 base not matched to a gene.

The chain uses TRBV10-3 and TRBJ1-4; D remains unclear. V lost 6 bases, J lost 5 bases, and 16 bases lay in between. Germline values: CDR1 ENHRY, CDR2 SYGVKD. The CDR3 is 15 residues long. CDR3 sequence (DNA): TGTGCCATCAGGAGGACTGCCGGCAACAATGAAAAACTGTTTTTT. Translating it yields CAIRRTAGNNEKLFF.

The chain has TRBV6-2 or TRBV6-3 and TRBJ2-1; no clear D. Trimming cost V 0 bases and J 2 bases, with 5 bases left between them. From germline, CDR1 is MNHEY and CDR2 SVGEGT. This CDR3 is built from 14 residues. CDR3 bases: TGTGCCAGCAGTTACTCGAGCCCCTACAATGAGCAGTTCTTC. Its translation is CASSYSSPYNEQFF.

The chain has TRBV27 and TRBJ1-4; 8 bases agree with TRBD1. CDR1 and CDR2 from the germline V gene are MNHEY and SMNVEV (reference sequence). J was trimmed by 11 bases and V by 5 bases; bases with no gene match: 22. This CDR3 region has 18 residues. The DNA of the CDR3 is TGTGCCAGCAGTAGCCGAGTCCGGCAGGGGGCTAACCTTGACAAACTGTTTTTT. Translated: CASSSRVRQGANLDKLFF. The full variable domain, completed using reference TRBV27 and TRBJ1-4, is EAQVTQNPRYLITVTGKKLTVTCSQNMNHEYMSWYRQDPGLGLRQIYYSMNVEVTDKGDVPEGYKVSRKEKRNFPLILESPSPNQTSLYFCASSSRVRQGANLDKLFFGSGTQLSVL.

The V call is TRBV7-2, the J call TRBJ2-7; D not certain. Germline loops: CDR1 SGHTA, CDR2 FQGNSA. The V and J ends lost 0 bases and 4 bases respectively, with 7 bases between them. This CDR3 is 13 amino acids long. The CDR3 coding sequence is TGTGCCAGCAGCTTAGCGTCCCTATACGAGCAGTACTTC. The encoded protein is CASSLASLYEQYF.

Notes on this clone: Other DNA variants within this sample encode the same CDR3. The chain has TRBV27 and TRBJ1-1; D not certain. This CDR3 contains 13 residues. Germline V gene lookup returns CDR1 MNHEY and CDR2 SMNVEV (reference sequence). Trimming left V 1 base short and J 1 base short, with 4 bases between. The CDR3 loop is CASSLLTNTEAFF. The CDR3 nucleotides read TGTGCCAGCAGTTTATTGACGAACACTGAAGCTTTCTTT.